This T cell receptor beta chain was sequenced in a study of T-cell reconstitution after alpha-beta-depleted transplantation in children. Study outcomes and limitations: Newly produced T cells mostly accounted for T-cell counts and diversity one year post-transplant. As was reported, about two months after transplant, alpha-beta T cells came from several hundred expanded graft clones.

J gave up 8 bases and V 5 bases, and 7 bases lay outside the gene matches. Per the germline V gene, CDR1 is MDHEN and CDR2 is SYDVKM. The CDR3 consists of 15 residues. In the case of this clonotype: Its antigen is unidentified.

Preparation of the TCRbeta library involved a method that used unique molecular identifiers. TCRdb reprocessed the PCR reads with MiXCR, giving one entry per CDR3 protein. In the table there are 330,000 or so distinct CDR3 sequences, less than 9.5% of which are singletons. This chain links TRBV28 with TRBJ2-1; 12 nucleotides align to TRBD2. The receptor was isolated from a female patient between 2 and 10 years old who had a stem cell transplant for Fanconi anemia, so the T cells may come from the graft donor. This sample comprised peripheral blood, obtained 360 days after TCRalphabeta/CD19-depleted stem cell transplant. CDR3 DNA sequence: TGTGCCAGCAGTACGACTAGCGGGAGCTATCATGAGCAGTTCTTC. Translated: CASSTTSGSYHEQFF.